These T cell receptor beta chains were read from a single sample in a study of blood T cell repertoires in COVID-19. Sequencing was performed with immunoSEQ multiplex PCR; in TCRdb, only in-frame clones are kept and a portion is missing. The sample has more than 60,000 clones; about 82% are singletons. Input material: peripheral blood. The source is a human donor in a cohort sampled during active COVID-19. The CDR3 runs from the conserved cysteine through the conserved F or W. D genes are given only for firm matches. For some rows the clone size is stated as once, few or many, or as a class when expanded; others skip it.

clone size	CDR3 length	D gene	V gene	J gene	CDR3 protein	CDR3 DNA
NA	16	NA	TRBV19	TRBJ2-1	CASSIWGGRGSNEQFF	TGTGCCAGTAGTATCTGGGGGGGCCGAGGTTCCAATGAGCAGTTCTTC
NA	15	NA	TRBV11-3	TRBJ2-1	CASSLNRGNYNEQFF	TGTGCCAGCAGCTTAAATAGGGGGAACTACAATGAGCAGTTCTTC
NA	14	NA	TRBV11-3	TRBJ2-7	CASSQRTATYEQYF	TGTGCCAGCAGCCAAAGGACTGCCACCTACGAGCAGTACTTC
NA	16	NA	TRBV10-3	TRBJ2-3	CAISESGQASFHTQYF	TGTGCCATCAGTGAGTCTGGGCAGGCCTCCTTTCATACGCAGTATTTT
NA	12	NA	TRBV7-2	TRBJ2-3	CASSLGGVGQYF	TGTGCCAGCAGCTTAGGCGGGGTCGGACAGTATTTT
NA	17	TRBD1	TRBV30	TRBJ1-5	CAWNPGQGWGGNQPQHF	TGTGCCTGGAACCCGGGACAGGGATGGGGCGGCAATCAGCCCCAGCATTTT
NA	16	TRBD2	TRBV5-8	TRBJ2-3	CASSSRTSSSTDTQYF	TGTGCCAGCAGCTCCCGGACTAGCTCTAGCACAGATACGCAGTATTTT
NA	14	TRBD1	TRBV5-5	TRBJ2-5	CASSSRQGEETQYF	TGTGCCAGCAGCTCCCGACAGGGGGAAGAGACCCAGTACTTC
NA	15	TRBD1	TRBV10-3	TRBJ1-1	CAINQQGAAYTEAFF	TGTGCCATCAACCAACAGGGGGCGGCGTACACTGAAGCTTTCTTT
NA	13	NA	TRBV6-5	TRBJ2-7	CASSYDGDYEQYF	TGTGCCAGCAGTTACGACGGGGACTACGAGCAGTACTTC
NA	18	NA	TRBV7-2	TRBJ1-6	CASSLGRDRTAYNSPLHF	TGTGCCAGCAGCTTAGGACGGGATCGGACGGCCTATAATTCACCCCTCCACTTT
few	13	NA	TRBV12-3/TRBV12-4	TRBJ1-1	CASSTGHTTEAFF	TGTGCCAGCAGTACGGGACACACCACTGAAGCTTTCTTT
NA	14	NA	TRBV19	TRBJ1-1	CATISGQLNTEAFF	TGTGCCACAATAAGCGGACAGTTGAACACTGAAGCTTTCTTT
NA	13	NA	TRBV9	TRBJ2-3	CASSVRNTDTQYF	TGTGCCAGTAGCGTGAGAAACACAGATACGCAGTATTTT
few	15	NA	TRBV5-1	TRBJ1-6	CASSLGAGEGSPLHF	TGCGCCAGCAGCTTGGGGGCAGGGGAGGGTTCACCCCTCCACTTT
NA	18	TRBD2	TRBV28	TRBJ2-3	CASSLGTSGGVSTDTQYF	TGTGCCAGCAGCCTCGGGACTAGCGGGGGAGTGAGCACAGATACGCAGTATTTT
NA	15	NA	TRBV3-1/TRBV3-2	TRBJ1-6	CASSPRTGDNSPLHF	TGTGCCAGCAGCCCCCGCACGGGGGATAATTCACCCCTCCACTTT
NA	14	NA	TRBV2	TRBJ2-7	CASSRTRSSYEQYF	TGTGCCAGCAGCCGGACAAGGAGCTCCTACGAGCAGTACTTC
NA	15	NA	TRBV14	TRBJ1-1	CASSQVQGPNTEAFF	TGTGCCAGCAGCCAAGTTCAGGGGCCGAACACTGAAGCTTTCTTT
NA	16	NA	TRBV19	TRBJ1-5	CASSRRTVNSNQPQHF	TGTGCCAGTTCACGCCGGACAGTTAATAGCAATCAGCCCCAGCATTTT
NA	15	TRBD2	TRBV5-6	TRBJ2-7	CASSLPSGGAREQYF	TGTGCCAGCAGCTTGCCTAGCGGGGGGGCTCGGGAGCAGTACTTC
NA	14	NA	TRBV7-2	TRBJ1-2	CASSLGQVTTGYTF	TGTGCCAGCAGCTTAGGACAGGTGACTACGGGCTACACCTTC
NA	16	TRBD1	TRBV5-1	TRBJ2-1	CASSLDVTGFRNEQFF	TGCGCCAGCAGCTTGGATGTGACAGGGTTTCGCAATGAGCAGTTCTTC
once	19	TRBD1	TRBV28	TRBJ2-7	CASSMVRGIGTGSSYEQYF	TGTGCCAGCAGTATGGTTAGAGGTATTGGGACAGGGAGCTCCTACGAGCAGTACTTC